The 25 T cell receptor beta chains reported below all come from one sample, sequenced in a study of T cells of healthy individuals. One entry per CDR3 protein, called by TCRdb with MiXCR from the 5' RACE reads. This table holds about 96,000 distinct CDR3 sequences, around 17% found once. These receptors all come from a human donor in good health.

This clonotype was recorded a few times. V is TRBV2 and J is TRBJ1-6; a weak D match, TRBD1 (5 bases). Trimming took 8 bases from V and 9 from J, leaving 8 bases between them. CDR3 length: 11 amino acids. The germline V gene has CDR1 SNHLY and CDR2 FYNNEI. CDR3 in amino acids: CASGGSSPLHF. The CDR3 coding sequence is TGTGCCAGCGGGGGGAGTTCACCCCTCCACTTT.

This clonotype was seen at least ten times. V is TRBV12-3 or TRBV12-4 and J is TRBJ1-4; 9 nucleotides align to TRBD1. There are 15 residues in the CDR3. Trimming at V came to 2 bases and at J to 8 bases, leaving 6 bases not matched to a gene. CDR3 protein: CASSLWDREGEKLFF. CDR3 in DNA: TGTGCCAGCAGTTTATGGGACAGGGAAGGAGAAAAACTGTTTTTT.

This clonotype occurred once. V and J are TRBV4-2 and TRBJ2-1, with TRBD2 matching over 15 bases. The CDR3 covers 16 residues. The germline V gene encodes CDR1 LGHNA and CDR2 YNFKEQ. V shed 5 bases, J shed 9 bases, and the junction held 8 bases outside the gene matches. The chain's CDR3 is CASSTRGLAGGAEQFF. The CDR3 DNA follows: TGTGCCAGCAGCACCCGAGGACTAGCGGGGGGGGCTGAGCAGTTCTTC.

This clonotype was recorded at least ten times. The chain has TRBV7-6 and TRBJ2-3; D call uncertain. The germline CDR1 and CDR2 sequences are SGHVS and FNYEAQ. Trimming cost V 5 bases and J 11 bases, with 17 bases left between them. CDR3 length: 13 residues. CDR3 protein: CASSPLTTIEQYF. CDR3 coding DNA: TGTGCCAGCAGCCCCTTGACAACGATCGAGCAGTATTTT. The variable domain in full, completed from reference TRBV7-6 and TRBJ2-3, reads GAGVSQSPRYKVTKRGQDVALRCDPISGHVSLYWYRQALGQGPEFLTYFNYEAQQDKSGLPNDRFSAERPEGSISTLTIQRTEQRDSAMYRCASSPLTTIEQYFGPGTRLTVL.

This clonotype has a handful of counts. V usage is TRBV14 and J usage is TRBJ2-3; no reliable D call. The V gene lost 0 bases and the J gene lost 2 bases, with 12 bases spanning the gap. CDR3 length: 16 residues. The germline V gene encodes CDR1 SGHDN and CDR2 FVKESK. The CDR3 spells CASSQDIRTDTDTQYF. The DNA of the CDR3 is TGTGCCAGCAGCCAAGACATCAGGACGGACACAGATACGCAGTATTTT.

This clonotype has ten or more counts. CDR3 nucleotides: TGTGCCAGCAGCTTAGCAGGGACTAGAGTCAACAATGAGCAGTTCTTC. Translated: CASSLAGTRVNNEQFF. The V call is TRBV7-2, the J call TRBJ2-1, with 8 bases identical to TRBD2. The V and J ends lost 0 bases and 5 bases, in that order; junction bases with no gene match: 6. Germline V gene data show CDR1 as SGHTA and CDR2 as FQGNSA. This CDR3 has 16 amino acids.

This clonotype was observed a few times. The gene calls are TRBV6-5 and TRBJ2-2, with TRBD2 matching over 8 bases. This CDR3 has 16 residues. Germline V gene lookup returns CDR1 MNHEY and CDR2 SVGAGI. The trim removed 8 bases at V and 3 bases at J, leaving 11 bases unmatched. The CDR3 is CASGPSGSIHTGELFF. In nucleotides, the CDR3 is TGTGCCAGCGGCCCTAGCGGGTCGATCCACACCGGGGAGCTGTTTTTT.

This clonotype was detected only a few times. This chain links TRBV19 with TRBJ1-6; D perhaps matches TRBD1 (5 bases). This CDR3 is 14 amino acids long. Germline CDR1 LNHDA, CDR2 SQIVND (reference sequence). Deletions cut 7 bases from V and 7 bases from J, with 14 bases between. This CDR3 reads CASTWGQGNSPLHF. The CDR3 bases are TGTGCCAGTACATGGGGCCAGGGAAATTCACCCCTCCACTTT.

This clonotype was seen just once. This CDR3 fails to terminate in the conserved phenylalanine or tryptophan, so it likely reflects a read error. The V and J genes are TRBV5-6 and TRBJ2-1; 10 nucleotides agree with TRBD1. The germline gives CDR1 SGHDT, CDR2 YYEEEE. V shed 4 bases, J shed 7 bases, and the junction held 11 bases outside the gene matches. The CDR3 is 16 amino acids. The DNA of the CDR3 is TGTGCCAGCAGCACTGTGACAGGGGGCGCTTTTAATGAGCAGTTCTTA. Translated, it gives CASSTVTGGAFNEQFL.

In this sample, this clonotype turned up a few times. V and J are TRBV12-3 or TRBV12-4 and TRBJ2-3; either TRBD1 or TRBD2 may fit D (5 bases each). The CDR3 spans 14 residues. Trimming took off 7 bases at V and 1 base at J, with 12 bases between the two ends. The CDR3 sequence is CASTRDGGTDTQYF. The CDR3 DNA sequence: TGTGCCAGCACCCGGGACGGGGGCACAGATACGCAGTATTTT.

CDR3 coding DNA: TGTGCCAGCAGGCCCTCGGGGCAGAACTATGGCTACACCTTC. It translates to CASRPSGQNYGYTF. The rearrangement uses TRBV25-1 and TRBJ1-2, with a possible D match to TRBD1 (5 bases). This CDR3 is 14 amino acids long. V lost 6 bases and J 2 bases, leaving 13 bases between the germline ends. Germline assignment: CDR1 MGHDK and CDR2 SYGVNS.

The chain links TRBV18 to TRBJ1-1, with TRBD1 identical over 7 bases. CDR3 length equals 13 residues. Germline V gives CDR1 KGHSH, CDR2 LQKENI. V shed 3 bases, J shed 10 bases, and the junction held 8 bases outside the gene matches. Here the CDR3 reads CASSPGGTDGAFF. Here the CDR3 DNA reads TGTGCCAGCTCACCTGGCGGGACAGACGGAGCTTTCTTT.

The chain uses TRBV12-3 or TRBV12-4 and TRBJ1-4; a weak D match, TRBD1 (5 bases). The CDR3 contains 14 residues. Trimming removed 7 bases from V and 3 bases from J, with 12 bases in between. CDR3 loop: CASTPGGANEKLFF. The CDR3 nucleotides read TGTGCCAGCACCCCCGGGGGGGCTAATGAAAAACTGTTTTTT.

This clonotype was picked up many times. The rearrangement uses TRBV13 and TRBJ2-7; D is perhaps TRBD1 (7 bases). The CDR3 totals 16 residues. Deletions cut 5 bases from V and 5 bases from J, with 22 bases between. Germline V CDR1 and CDR2: PRHDT, FYEKMQ (reference sequence). The CDR3, as DNA: TGTGCCAGCAGCCAATTCGGCAGGGGGGCGCAGGACGAGCAGTACTTC. Translating it yields CASSQFGRGAQDEQYF.

Remarks on this clonotype: Given a much more abundant clone one base away, this may be a read error. The J gene is TRBJ1-4, the V gene TRBV19, with D uncertain. The CDR3 runs 14 residues. Germline assignment: CDR1 LNHDA and CDR2 SQIVND (reference sequence). V lost 9 bases to trimming and J lost 6 bases, with 17 bases between them. The DNA of the CDR3 is TGTGCCAGCCGTCCCAGGTACGGTGATGAAAAACTGTTTTTT. It yields the protein CASRPRYGDEKLFF.

The J gene is TRBJ1-6, the V gene TRBV6-5, with a possible D match to TRBD1 (5 bases). The V end lost 0 bases, the J end lost 7 bases, and 10 bases lay between the germline ends. The V gene's germline CDR1 is MNHEY and CDR2 SVGAGI. This CDR3 region has 15 residues. The DNA of the CDR3 is TGTGCCAGCAGTTACTCGTTGGACATCAATTCACCCCTCCACTTT. Protein: CASSYSLDINSPLHF.

This chain connects TRBV7-9 to TRBJ1-1, with D uncertain. This CDR3 has 13 amino acids. The germline V and J ends were trimmed by 5 bases and 10 bases, with 17 bases remaining between them. Germline lookup yields CDR1 SEHNR and CDR2 FQNEAQ (reference sequence). The CDR3 sequence: CASSRGGSVLAFF. The CDR3 nucleotides are TGTGCCAGCAGCCGAGGCGGATCGGTATTAGCTTTCTTT.

This clonotype appeared many times. The chain couples TRBV25-1 to TRBJ2-7; D is unresolved. Trimming left V 1 base short and J 2 bases short, with 6 bases between. Germline CDR1 MGHDK, CDR2 SYGVNS. The CDR3 is 13 amino acids. This chain's CDR3 is CASSESWAYEQYF. Here the CDR3 DNA reads TGTGCCAGCAGTGAATCTTGGGCCTACGAGCAGTACTTC.

This clonotype has ten or more counts. In DNA form, the CDR3 reads TGTGCCAGCACTCCGCTTAGCAGCTACTACAATGAGCAGTTCTTC. It is translated as CASTPLSSYYNEQFF. The chain joins TRBV11-1 to TRBJ2-1; D not resolved. The CDR3 is made up of 15 amino acids. The V gene lost 7 bases and the J gene lost 3 bases, with 16 bases spanning the gap. The germline CDR1 and CDR2 sequences are SGHAT and FQDESV (reference sequence).

In its sample, this clonotype was seen a few times. V and J are TRBV7-9 and TRBJ1-3; D is unclear. The CDR3 runs 16 residues. Trimming shortened V by 4 bases and J by 1 base, and 14 bases separated the two germline ends. CDR1 is SEHNR, CDR2 FQNEAQ, per germline (reference sequence). This CDR3 is CASSSQQRASGNTIYF. The CDR3 region has the DNA TGTGCCAGCAGCTCCCAACAAAGGGCTTCTGGAAACACCATATATTTT.

This chain joins TRBV7-9 and TRBJ2-7; D is unresolved. CDR1 SEHNR and CDR2 FQNEAQ come from the germline V gene (reference sequence). This CDR3 is 14 amino acids long. V lost 5 bases and J 7 bases, leaving 18 bases between the germline ends. DNA for the CDR3: TGTGCCAGCAGCCCCGCGGCCTCCCGTGAGGAGCAGTACTTC. This translates into CASSPAASREEQYF.

This clonotype was counted a few times. This chain joins TRBV20-1 and TRBJ2-5; maybe TRBD2 (7 bases). Germline CDR1 DFQATT, CDR2 SNEGSKA (reference sequence). Trimming took off 5 bases at V and 2 bases at J, with 21 bases between the two ends. The CDR3 has 16 amino acids. This CDR3 reads CSAPGTSGAYQETQYF. The CDR3 DNA reads TGCAGTGCTCCAGGGACAAGCGGGGCGTATCAAGAGACCCAGTACTTC.

This chain connects TRBV6-5 to TRBJ2-5; 7 bases agree with TRBD1. Germline V gene data show CDR1 as MNHEY and CDR2 as SVGAGI. The length of the CDR3 is 13 residues. Trimming removed 2 bases from V and 3 bases from J; junction bases left unmatched: 0. In DNA, the CDR3 is TGTGCCAGCAGTTACGACAGGGAAGAGACCCAGTACTTC. This sequence encodes CASSYDREETQYF.

This clonotype appeared many times. The V and J genes are TRBV20-1 and TRBJ1-2, with no clear D. The CDR3 is 12 amino acids. V dropped 4 bases and J dropped 4 bases, with 10 bases sitting between them. The germline V gene encodes CDR1 DFQATT and CDR2 SNEGSKA (reference sequence). CDR3 DNA sequence: TGCAGTGCTATGTCAGATTCCTATGGCTACACCTTC. Amino acids: CSAMSDSYGYTF.

This sequence joins TRBV15 and TRBJ2-1, with 15 bases matching TRBD2. The CDR3 contains 19 residues. CDR1 LNHNV and CDR2 YYDKDF come from the germline V gene (reference sequence). V lost 5 bases to trimming and J lost 6 bases; unmatched junction nucleotides: 14. CDR3 protein: CATSPGLAGGPGLGNEQFF. CDR3 DNA: TGTGCCACCAGCCCAGGACTAGCGGGAGGGCCGGGTCTTGGCAATGAGCAGTTCTTC. Full variable domain (rest looked up from reference TRBV15 and TRBJ2-1): DAMVIQNPRYQVTQFGKPVTLSCSQTLNHNVMYWYQQKSSQAPKLLFHYYDKDFNNEADTPDNFQSRRPNTSFCFLDIRSPGLGDTAMYLCATSPGLAGGPGLGNEQFFGPGTRLTVL.